This passage covers 24 T cell receptor beta chains from one sample sequenced in a study of cytomegalovirus exposure and HLA in healthy donors. With 60 Vbeta and 13 Jbeta primers, the PCR was carried out. Clones were read by immunoSEQ multiplex PCR, and TCRdb kept only the in-frame ones, dropping some. Of approximately 160,000 clones detected, around 82% appear once; the ten largest clones hold around 1.5%. Sequenced material: PBMCs. Receptors originate from a male donor in good health and CMV-seronegative.

On this clone itself: The conserved final phenylalanine or tryptophan is absent from the CDR3, which likely points to a read error. This chain connects TRBV18 to TRBJ2-2, with D perhaps TRBD2 (5 bases). The V and J ends lost 3 bases and 0 bases respectively, with 11 bases between them. The CDR3 length is 16 residues. Germline V gene data show CDR1 as KGHSH and CDR2 as LQKENI. Here the CDR3 DNA reads TGTGCCAGCTCACCCCGGGCGGGCACGAACACCGGGGAGCTGTTTCTT. It codes for CASSPRAGTNTGELFL.

The CDR3 protein is CASSLLGGALQETQYF. The CDR3 coding sequence is TGTGCCAGCAGTTTATTGGGCGGGGCCCTACAAGAGACCCAGTACTTC. The chain carries TRBV27 and TRBJ2-5; weak D call: TRBD2 (6 bases). This CDR3 has 16 residues. V lost 1 base and J 2 bases, leaving 14 bases between the germline ends. Germline V gene sequence: CDR1 MNHEY, CDR2 SMNVEV (reference sequence).

The chain uses TRBV30 and TRBJ2-1; 9 positions agree with TRBD2. V was clipped by 7 bases and J by 6 bases; unmatched bases: 13. The CDR3 loop spans 15 amino acids. CDR1 GTSNPN and CDR2 SVGIG come from the germline V gene (reference sequence). CDR3 nucleotides: TGTGCCTTTAAGGCGGGCGGGAGGGTATTCAATGAGCAGTTCTTC. This sequence encodes CAFKAGGRVFNEQFF.

J is TRBJ2-7 and V is TRBV5-1, with 7 positions matching TRBD2. Germline V CDR1 and CDR2: SGHRS, YFSETQ. With 0 bases clipped from V and 6 bases from J, the junction kept 9 bases outside the gene matches. The CDR3 runs to 15 residues. CDR3 nucleotide sequence: TGCGCCAGCAGCTTGGCGGGAGGCCCCCCTCGCGAGCAGTACTTC. It is translated as CASSLAGGPPREQYF.

V is TRBV2 and J is TRBJ1-1; D unresolved. V lost 4 bases, J lost 1 base, and 13 bases lay in between. Germline values: CDR1 SNHLY, CDR2 FYNNEI. This CDR3 comprises 15 residues. The DNA of the CDR3 is TGTGCCAGCAGTGGCTCTTTAGGAGGGAACACTGAAGCTTTCTTT. It yields the protein CASSGSLGGNTEAFF.

This clone was detected a few times. The rearrangement links TRBV4-2 to TRBJ2-1, with D possibly matching TRBD1 (6 bases). V was clipped by 0 bases and J by 7 bases, with 16 bases between them. Germline CDR1 reads LGHNA; CDR2 reads YNFKEQ. CDR3 size: 16 residues. The CDR3 loop reads CASSQDPGLGANEQFF. The CDR3 bases are TGTGCCAGCAGCCAAGATCCGGGGTTGGGGGCTAATGAGCAGTTCTTC.

The V call is TRBV4-3, the J call TRBJ2-5, with 11 bases matching TRBD2. The DNA matches TRBJ2-7 better at its end, which makes the J call doubtful. This CDR3 is built from 16 residues. In germline, CDR1 is LGHNA, CDR2 YSLEER. In DNA, the CDR3 is TGCGCCAGCAGCCAAGAGGGGACTAGCGGTTCCTACGAGCAGTACTTC. Protein product: CASSQEGTSGSYEQYF.

The chain uses TRBV18 and TRBJ2-1; 7 bases are a match to TRBD1. The length of the CDR3 is 17 residues. From germline, CDR1 is KGHSH and CDR2 LQKENI. Trimming removed 5 bases from V and 0 bases from J; junction bases left unmatched: 10. CDR3 sequence: CASSGLTGISSYNEQFF. CDR3 nucleotides: TGTGCCAGCTCAGGGCTGACAGGGATTAGCTCCTACAATGAGCAGTTCTTC.

The rearrangement uses TRBV29-1 and TRBJ1-1; perhaps TRBD1 as D (5 bases). The CDR3 runs 14 residues. The V and J ends lost 7 bases and 0 bases respectively, with 15 bases between them. Per germline, CDR1 SQVTM and CDR2 ANQGSEA. As DNA, the CDR3 is TGCAGCGGACGAACAGGTCCGATGAACACTGAAGCTTTCTTT. Translation gives CSGRTGPMNTEAFF.

The chain couples TRBV5-1 to TRBJ2-5; 9 bases line up with TRBD2. Looked up from germline, CDR1 is SGHRS and CDR2 is YFSETQ. CDR3 length: 19 residues. The V and J ends lost 0 bases and 4 bases, in that order; junction bases with no gene match: 16. The CDR3: CASSLEPGGGGRARETQYF. Here the CDR3 DNA reads TGCGCCAGCAGCTTGGAGCCGGGCGGGGGCGGGAGGGCCCGAGAGACCCAGTACTTC.

This chain joins TRBV11-3 and TRBJ2-5; 11 nucleotides agree with TRBD2. Trimming removed 1 base from V and 3 bases from J; junction bases left unmatched: 13. CDR3 length: 19 residues. CDR1 is SGHNT, CDR2 YENEEA, per germline. CDR3 sequence (DNA): TGTGCCAGCAGCTTAGTCGTTCTAGCGGGGGGCTCTGGAAAAGAGACCCAGTACTTC. This codes for CASSLVVLAGGSGKETQYF. The complete variable domain, with remaining parts taken from reference TRBV11-3 and TRBJ2-5, reads EAGVVQSPRYKIIEKKQPVAFWCNPISGHNTLYWYLQNLGQGPELLIRYENEEAVDDSQLPKDRFSAERLKGVDSTLKIQPAELGDSAVYLCASSLVVLAGGSGKETQYFGPGTRLLVL.

The chain uses TRBV9 and TRBJ2-5, with D perhaps matching TRBD1 (6 bases). CDR1 and CDR2 (germline): SGDLS, YYNGEE. This CDR3 has 15 residues. Deletions cut 0 bases from V and 5 bases from J, with 14 bases between. Written as DNA, the CDR3 is TGTGCCAGCAGCGTAGCTACAGGGATTTTGGAGACCCAGTACTTC. This codes for CASSVATGILETQYF.

This clone turned up a few times. The rearrangement uses TRBV4-2 and TRBJ2-2; TRBD2 matches at 7 bases. Germline V gene data show CDR1 as LGHNA and CDR2 as YNFKEQ. The trim removed 4 bases at V and 1 base at J, leaving 6 bases unmatched. CDR3 length equals 16 residues. The chain's CDR3 is CASSPWGGRNTGELFF. DNA of the CDR3: TGTGCCAGCAGCCCCTGGGGCGGGAGGAACACCGGGGAGCTGTTTTTT.

The chain joins TRBV10-3 to TRBJ2-7; 7 bases are a match to TRBD2. The V and J ends lost 6 bases and 6 bases, in that order; junction bases with no gene match: 2. Germline CDR1 and CDR2: ENHRY and SYGVKD. The CDR3 is made up of 11 amino acids. The CDR3 bases are TGTGCCATCAGGGGGGGGAGCGAGCAGTACTTC. Protein sequence: CAIRGGSEQYF.

The chain uses TRBV6-5 and TRBJ1-2; 7 bases align to TRBD1. Unmatched junction bases numbered 8, after V lost 6 bases and J lost 4 bases. This CDR3 has 14 residues. Per germline, CDR1 MNHEY and CDR2 SVGAGI. The CDR3 region has the DNA TGTGCCAGCAGCCTCGGGACAGCCCTCTATGGCTACACCTTC. Encoded protein: CASSLGTALYGYTF.

This clone appeared a few times. The chain uses TRBV27 and TRBJ1-3; maybe TRBD1 (6 bases). There are 15 residues in the CDR3. Trimming removed 2 bases at V and 0 bases at J, with 8 bases between. The V gene's germline CDR1 is MNHEY and CDR2 SMNVEV (reference sequence). The CDR3 region has the DNA TGTGCCAGCAGTTTAGGGGGCTCCTCTGGAAACACCATATATTTT. Translation gives CASSLGGSSGNTIYF.

The genes are TRBV11-2 and TRBJ2-3; a weak D match, TRBD2 (5 bases). Germline V CDR1 and CDR2: SGHAT, FQNNGV. The CDR3 sequence is 16 residues long. V gave up 5 bases and J gave up 0 bases, with 15 bases separating them. The CDR3 loop reads CASSPRGITSTDTQYF. The CDR3 DNA follows: TGTGCCAGCAGCCCCAGAGGGATAACTAGCACAGATACGCAGTATTTT.

V and J are TRBV5-4 and TRBJ1-3; tentative D call: TRBD1 (5 bases). Trimming took off 4 bases at V and 9 bases at J, with 8 bases between the two ends. Germline-derived CDR1 and CDR2 are SGHNT and YYREEE (reference sequence). The length of the CDR3 is 11 residues. Here the CDR3 DNA reads TGTGCCAGCAGCGGGGGGGGCACCATATATTTT. It codes for CASSGGGTIYF.

This chain links TRBV7-3 with TRBJ2-1; TRBD2 matches 16 bases. This CDR3 contains 21 residues. The trim removed 4 bases at V and 8 bases at J, leaving 20 bases unmatched. Germline-derived CDR1 and CDR2 are SGHTA and FQGTGA. Here the CDR3 DNA reads TGTGCCAGCAGCTCACAGGCTGTGGGACTAGCGGGAGGGCCCTCTTTCTATGAGCAGTTCTTC. It is translated as CASSSQAVGLAGGPSFYEQFF.

This clone was seen just once. This chain joins TRBV19 and TRBJ2-3; TRBD2 aligns across 10 bases. V shed 1 base, J shed 0 bases, and the junction held 7 bases outside the gene matches. CDR1 and CDR2 (germline): LNHDA, SQIVND (reference sequence). The CDR3 is 18 amino acids. CDR3: CASSIAPLAGLSTDTQYF. Here the CDR3 DNA reads TGTGCCAGTAGTATAGCCCCACTAGCGGGACTCAGCACAGATACGCAGTATTTT.

The J gene is TRBJ2-5, the V gene TRBV27; D perhaps matches TRBD1 (7 bases). The V gene lost 3 bases and the J gene lost 7 bases, with 18 bases spanning the gap. The germline gives CDR1 MNHEY, CDR2 SMNVEV (reference sequence). This CDR3 contains 15 residues. The CDR3 protein is CASSFTSGQGGTQYF. The CDR3, as DNA: TGTGCCAGCAGTTTCACCTCAGGTCAGGGGGGGACCCAGTACTTC.

The rearrangement joins TRBV6-7 to TRBJ2-7; 7 nucleotides match TRBD1. TRBV6-7 falls under the ORF class, with uncertain function. Trimming cost V 7 bases and J 3 bases; bases outside gene matches: 15. The CDR3 totals 16 residues. CDR3 nucleotide sequence: TGTGCCAGCATCCCCGGCCGTGGGACAGAATTCTACGAGCAGTACTTC. Translating gives CASIPGRGTEFYEQYF.

The chain combines TRBV11-2 with TRBJ1-4, with D maybe TRBD1 (6 bases). With 5 bases removed from V and 8 bases from J, the gap between germline ends came to 15 bases. This CDR3 contains 14 residues. CDR1 is SGHAT and CDR2 is FQNNGV in the germline V gene. The CDR3 region has the DNA TGTGCCAGCAGCCCCTCGCAGGGGTGGGAAAAACTGTTTTTT. Translating gives CASSPSQGWEKLFF.

Concerning this clone itself: This sample also contains other DNA sequences that code for the same CDR3. This chain uses TRBV19 with TRBJ1-5; 7 nucleotides agree with TRBD1. The CDR3 contains 15 residues. After removal of 8 bases from V and 0 bases from J, the junction contained 7 bases not matched to a gene. Germline CDR1 reads LNHDA; CDR2 reads SQIVND (reference sequence). DNA of the CDR3: TGTGCCAGTCGGACAGGTGGAAGTAGCAATCAGCCCCAGCATTTT. This codes for CASRTGGSSNQPQHF.